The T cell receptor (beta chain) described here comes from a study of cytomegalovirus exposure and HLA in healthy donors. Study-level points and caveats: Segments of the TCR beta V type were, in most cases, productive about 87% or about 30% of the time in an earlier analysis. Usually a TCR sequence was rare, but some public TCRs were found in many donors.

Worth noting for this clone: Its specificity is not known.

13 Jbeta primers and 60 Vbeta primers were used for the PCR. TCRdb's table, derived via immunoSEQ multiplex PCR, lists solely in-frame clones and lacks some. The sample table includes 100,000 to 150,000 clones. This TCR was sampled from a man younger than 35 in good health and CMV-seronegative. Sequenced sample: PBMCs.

Here the CDR3 reads CASSLRQGAEKLFF. The CDR3 DNA is TGTGCCAGCAGTTTGCGGCAGGGGGCAGAAAAACTGTTTTTT. The chain is built from TRBV28 and TRBJ1-4; 8 bases align to TRBD1. The germline V gene has CDR1 MDHEN and CDR2 SYDVKM. After removal of 3 bases from V and 8 bases from J, the junction contained 5 bases not matched to a gene. The CDR3 contains 14 residues.